This T cell receptor (beta chain) was identified during a study of blood T cell repertoires in COVID-19. Study details: Donors in the United States, Italy and Spain gave samples during acute or convalescent COVID-19. T cells, B-cell-depleted T cells, or PBMCs supplied cDNA or gDNA.

The ends were cut back, 3 bases at V and 5 bases at J, with 14 bases in the middle. Germline assignment: CDR1 KGHSH and CDR2 LQKENI. This CDR3 region has 15 residues. Under the authors' procedure: Amplification with reference gene primers provided the estimates of nucleated cell counts. Repertoires were generated with immunoSEQ multiplex PCR, while TCRdb's copy carries only in-frame clones and drops some. That table gives V, J and clone size, and the DNA gave D and trimming. The sample yields about 98,000 clones, approximately 79% seen once. The sample comprised peripheral blood. The clonotype was recovered from a man aged 65-85 years with active or convalescent COVID-19. This sequence joins TRBV18 and TRBJ2-1; D not resolved. The CDR3 loop reads CASSPLTTGNNEQFF. In nucleotides, the CDR3 is TGTGCCAGCTCACCCCTAACGACTGGAAACAATGAGCAGTTCTTC.